The T cell receptor beta chain under discussion was sequenced for a study of OX40 agonist ivuxolimab in advanced cancers. Germline loops: CDR1 MNHEY, CDR2 SMNVEV (reference sequence). V was pared by 2 bases and J by 6 bases, with 10 bases between. The CDR3 spans 13 residues. Sequenced by immunoSEQ multiplex PCR; TCRdb stores in-frame clones only, minus some. The sample carries about 25,000 clones, about 86% recorded once. A single count supports this clone. Its antigen is unidentified. General study results and limits: More expanded clones were found, on average, in CD8+ than in CD4+ T cells.

Blood sampling took place at baseline, cycle 4 day 1, and cycle 7 day 1. The chain links TRBV27 to TRBJ1-2; possibly TRBD1 for D (6 bases). The TCR comes from an adult with an advanced solid tumor such as melanoma, head and neck, liver or kidney cancer. This specimen consisted of CD4+ or CD8+ T cells sorted from blood, obtained in a trial of the OX40 agonist ivuxolimab. The CDR3 reads CASSLTGYDGYTF. The CDR3 DNA reads TGTGCCAGCAGTTTAACAGGGTACGATGGCTACACCTTC.